This is a list of T cell receptor beta chains from one sample in a study of shared clonotypes between healthy human individuals. Generated by immunoSEQ multiplex PCR, the TCRdb table keeps only in-frame clones and is missing some. The sample lists 450,000 to 500,000 clones, roughly 80% seen once, with approximately 11% in the top ten. The specimen was PBMCs. The receptors here all came from a woman aged 40 to 49 in good health. Some clones in this sample may be carry-over from other donors' samples. CDR3s include the opening cysteine and the closing phenylalanine or tryptophan. A D gene is named only where the DNA matches it firmly. Part of the rows lack a size; the others show once, few, many or a class for expanded clones.

V gene: TRBV10-3; J gene: TRBJ1-3; D gene: NA; clone size: NA; CDR3 protein: CAISAKGNEGNTIYF; CDR3 DNA: TGTGCCATCAGTGCCAAGGGAAATGAAGGAAACACCATATATTTT
V gene: TRBV27; J gene: TRBJ1-2; D gene: NA; clone size: NA; CDR3 protein: CASSLGAGYYGYTF; CDR3 DNA: TGTGCCAGCAGTTTAGGTGCAGGATACTATGGCTACACCTTC
V gene: TRBV7-9; J gene: TRBJ1-3; D gene: NA; clone size: NA; CDR3 protein: CASSPDSGTGNTIYF; CDR3 DNA: TGTGCCAGCAGCCCGGACAGTGGTACTGGAAACACCATATATTTT
V gene: TRBV29-1; J gene: TRBJ1-1; D gene: NA; clone size: NA; CDR3 protein: CSVDKAGSTEAFF; CDR3 DNA: TGCAGCGTTGACAAGGCGGGAAGCACTGAAGCTTTCTTT
V gene: TRBV5-1; J gene: TRBJ1-3; D gene: NA; clone size: NA; CDR3 protein: CASSLDAGSGNTIYF; CDR3 DNA: TGCGCCAGCAGCTTGGACGCAGGGAGTGGAAACACCATATATTTT
V gene: TRBV6-5; J gene: TRBJ2-3; D gene: NA; clone size: NA; CDR3 protein: CASRGPTDTQYF; CDR3 DNA: TGTGCCAGCAGGGGGCCCACAGATACGCAGTATTTT
V gene: TRBV5-1; J gene: TRBJ2-2; D gene: TRBD2; clone size: NA; CDR3 protein: CASSLAGGANTGELFF; CDR3 DNA: TGCGCCAGCAGCTTGGCTGGGGGGGCGAACACCGGGGAGCTGTTTTTT
V gene: TRBV4-1; J gene: TRBJ2-1; D gene: TRBD2; clone size: once; CDR3 protein: CASRIAGEGYNEQFF; CDR3 DNA: TGCGCCAGCAGGATAGCGGGAGAGGGTTACAATGAGCAGTTCTTC
V gene: TRBV5-6; J gene: TRBJ1-2; D gene: NA; clone size: many; CDR3 protein: CAPRGGSLTGYTF; CDR3 DNA: TGTGCCCCCCGGGGGGGCAGTCTCACTGGCTACACCTTC
V gene: TRBV2; J gene: TRBJ2-1; D gene: NA; clone size: NA; CDR3 protein: CATTRDLDNEQFF; CDR3 DNA: TGTGCCACTACCCGGGACTTGGACAATGAGCAGTTCTTC